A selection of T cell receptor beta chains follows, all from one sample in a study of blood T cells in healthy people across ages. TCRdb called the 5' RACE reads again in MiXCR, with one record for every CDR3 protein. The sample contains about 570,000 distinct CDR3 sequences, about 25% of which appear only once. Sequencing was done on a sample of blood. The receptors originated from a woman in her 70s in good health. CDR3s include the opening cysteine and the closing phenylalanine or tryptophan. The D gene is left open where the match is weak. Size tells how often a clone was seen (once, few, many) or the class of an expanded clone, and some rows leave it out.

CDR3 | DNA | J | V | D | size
CASTLTGTWDIQYF | TGTGCCAGCACCTTAACCGGGACTTGGGACATTCAGTACTTC | TRBJ2-4 | TRBV11-2 | - | -
CASSLAQANTGELFF | TGCGCCAGCAGCTTGGCCCAAGCGAACACCGGGGAGCTGTTTTTT | TRBJ2-2 | TRBV5-1 | - | -
CAWAGHQRDTEAFF | TGTGCCTGGGCGGGACACCAACGGGACACTGAAGCTTTCTTT | TRBJ1-1 | TRBV30 | - | -
CASSFGTDGNIQYF | TGTGCCAGCAGCTTTGGGACGGACGGGAACATTCAGTACTTC | TRBJ2-4 | TRBV7-9 | - | -
CASSQYSSGNTIYF | TGTGCCAGCTCCCAATACAGCTCTGGAAACACCATATATTTT | TRBJ1-3 | TRBV18 | - | -
CSADQQGYTF | TGCAGCGCTGACCAGCAAGGCTACACCTTC | TRBJ1-2 | TRBV29-1 | - | few
CASSLDAVTYNEQFF | TGTGCCAGCAGCTTGGATGCGGTCACCTACAATGAGCAGTTCTTC | TRBJ2-1 | TRBV5-4 | - | -
CSVGAMAGGLYEQYF | TGCAGCGTTGGAGCTATGGCGGGGGGGCTGTACGAGCAGTACTTC | TRBJ2-7 | TRBV29-1 | TRBD2 | -
CATSDPGGSKDTQYF | TGTGCCACCAGTGACCCTGGGGGTTCCAAAGATACGCAGTATTTT | TRBJ2-3 | TRBV24-1 | - | -
CASSPVLLSYNEQFF | TGTGCCAGCAGCCCGGTCCTTCTCTCCTACAATGAGCAGTTCTTC | TRBJ2-1 | TRBV5-5 | - | few